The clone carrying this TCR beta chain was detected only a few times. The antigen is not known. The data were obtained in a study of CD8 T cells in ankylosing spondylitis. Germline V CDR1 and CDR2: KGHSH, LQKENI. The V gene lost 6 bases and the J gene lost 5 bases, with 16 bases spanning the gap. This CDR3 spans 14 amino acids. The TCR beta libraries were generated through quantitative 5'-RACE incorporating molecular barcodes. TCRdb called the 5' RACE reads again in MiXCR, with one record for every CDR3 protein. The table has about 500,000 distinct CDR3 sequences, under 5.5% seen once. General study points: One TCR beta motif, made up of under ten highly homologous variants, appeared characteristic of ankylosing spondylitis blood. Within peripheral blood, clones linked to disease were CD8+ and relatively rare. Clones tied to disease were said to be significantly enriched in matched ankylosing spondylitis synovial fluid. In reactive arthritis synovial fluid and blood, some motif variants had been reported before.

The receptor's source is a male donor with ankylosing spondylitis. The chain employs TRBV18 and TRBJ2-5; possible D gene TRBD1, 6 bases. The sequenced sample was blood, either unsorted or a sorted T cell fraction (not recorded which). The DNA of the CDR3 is TGTGCCAGCTCGTCTAACAGGGATAGCGAGACCCAGTACTTC. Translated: CASSSNRDSETQYF.